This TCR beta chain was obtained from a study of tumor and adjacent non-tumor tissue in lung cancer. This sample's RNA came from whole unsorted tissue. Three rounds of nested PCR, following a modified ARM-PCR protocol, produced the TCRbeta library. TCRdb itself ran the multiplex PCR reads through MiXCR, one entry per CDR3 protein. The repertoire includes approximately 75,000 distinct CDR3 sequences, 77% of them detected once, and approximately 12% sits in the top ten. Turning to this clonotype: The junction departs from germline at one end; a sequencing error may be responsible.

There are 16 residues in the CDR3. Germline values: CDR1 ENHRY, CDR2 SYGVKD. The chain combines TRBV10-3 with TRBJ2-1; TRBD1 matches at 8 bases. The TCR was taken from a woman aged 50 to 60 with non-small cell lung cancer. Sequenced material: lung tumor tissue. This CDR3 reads CGISETLRTGRNEQFF. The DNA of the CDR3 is TGTGGCATCAGTGAGACCTTGAGGACAGGGAGAAATGAGCAGTTCTTC.